The clone carrying this T cell receptor beta chain was detected ten times or more. Its antigen is as yet unknown. This CDR3 has 13 residues. Trimming pared 5 bases from V and 2 bases from J, leaving 9 bases between. Per the germline V gene, CDR1 is MGHRA and CDR2 is YSYEKL. The source of the sample is a study of T-cell reconstitution after alpha-beta-depleted transplantation in children. Study-level findings and limits: Approximately two months post-transplant, alpha-beta T cells reportedly originated from several hundred expanded graft clones.

Unique molecular identifiers were used to barcode this TCRbeta library. Via MiXCR, TCRdb re-called the PCR reads, giving one row per CDR3 protein. The sample shows 700,000 to 850,000 distinct CDR3 sequences, approximately 15% of them seen only once. Sequenced material: PBMCs, mostly from graft donor cells, taken 360 days after TCRalphabeta/CD19-depleted stem cell transplant. The receptor's source is a male patient younger than 18 who had a stem cell transplant for acute lymphoblastic leukemia, so the T cells may come from the graft donor. The chain is built from TRBV4-1 and TRBJ2-5; no definite D call. CDR3 amino acids: CASSRALQETQYF. CDR3 coding DNA: TGCGCCAGCAGCAGGGCGTTACAAGAGACCCAGTACTTC.